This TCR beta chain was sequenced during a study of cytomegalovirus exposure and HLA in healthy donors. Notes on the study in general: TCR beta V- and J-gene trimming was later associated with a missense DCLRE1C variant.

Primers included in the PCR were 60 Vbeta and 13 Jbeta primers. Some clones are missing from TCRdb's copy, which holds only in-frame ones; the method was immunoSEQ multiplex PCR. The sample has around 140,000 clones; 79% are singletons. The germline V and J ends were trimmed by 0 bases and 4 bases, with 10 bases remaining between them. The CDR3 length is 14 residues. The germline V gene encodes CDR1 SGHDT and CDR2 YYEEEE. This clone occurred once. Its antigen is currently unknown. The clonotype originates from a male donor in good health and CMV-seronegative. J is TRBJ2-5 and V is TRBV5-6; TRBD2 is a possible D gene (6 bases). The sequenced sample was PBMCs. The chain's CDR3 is CASSLGGDRETQYF. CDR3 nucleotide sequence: TGTGCCAGCAGCTTGGGGGGGGATAGAGAGACCCAGTACTTC.